The 4 T cell receptor beta chains in this list originate from one sample, sequenced in a study of blood T cell repertoires in COVID-19. Method: immunoSEQ multiplex PCR; TCRdb's copy keeps in-frame clones and lacks some. The data contain under 75,000 clones, 85% to 90% of them singletons. Sequencing was performed on peripheral blood. The origin of the receptors is a woman aged 80 or over with active COVID-19.

CDR3 loop: CASSPRRGTPYEQYF. CDR3 nucleotide sequence: TGCGCCAGCAGCCCCCGAAGAGGGACTCCCTACGAGCAGTACTTC. This chain links TRBV4-3 with TRBJ2-7, with a tentative D call TRBD2 (6 bases). The CDR3 contains 15 residues. Trimming took 4 bases from V and 2 from J, leaving 15 bases between them. Germline CDR1 is LGHNA and CDR2 is YSLEER.

A remark on this clone: The sample has other DNA sequences that encode this CDR3 too. The chain uses TRBV5-1 and TRBJ1-1, with D possibly matching TRBD1 (6 bases). Germline V gene data show CDR1 as SGHRS and CDR2 as YFSETQ. The CDR3 is made up of 14 amino acids. V was clipped by 4 bases and J by 0 bases, with 10 bases between them. DNA for the CDR3: TGCGCCAGCAGCCTCAGGGGTATGAACACTGAAGCTTTCTTT. Its translation: CASSLRGMNTEAFF.

The V and J genes are TRBV28 and TRBJ2-7; D is possibly TRBD1 (6 bases). The germline gives CDR1 MDHEN, CDR2 SYDVKM. There are 11 residues in the CDR3. Trimming stripped 2 bases from V and 11 bases from J, with 10 bases between. This chain's CDR3 is CASSLRQVKYF. The DNA of the CDR3 is TGTGCCAGCAGTTTACGACAGGTTAAGTACTTC.

The chain uses TRBV7-2 and TRBJ2-3; no reliable D call. Trimming took off 5 bases at V and 3 bases at J, with 9 bases between the two ends. The length of the CDR3 is 13 residues. The V gene's germline CDR1 is SGHTA and CDR2 FQGNSA. The CDR3 region has the DNA TGTGCCAGCAGCCAAGAGCCGACAGATACGCAGTATTTT. Its translation is CASSQEPTDTQYF.